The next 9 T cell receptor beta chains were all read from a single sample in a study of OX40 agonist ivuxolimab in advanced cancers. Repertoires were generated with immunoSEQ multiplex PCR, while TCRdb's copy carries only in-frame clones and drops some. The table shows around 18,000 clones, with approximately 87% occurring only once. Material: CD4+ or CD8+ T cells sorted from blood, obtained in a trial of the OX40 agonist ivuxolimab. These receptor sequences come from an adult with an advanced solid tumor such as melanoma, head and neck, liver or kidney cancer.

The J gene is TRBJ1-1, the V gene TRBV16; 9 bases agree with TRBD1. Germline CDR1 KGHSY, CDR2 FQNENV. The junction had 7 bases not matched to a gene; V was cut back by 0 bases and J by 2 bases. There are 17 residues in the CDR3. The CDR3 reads CASSQSGRTGANTEAFF. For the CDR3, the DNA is TGTGCCAGCAGCCAATCAGGACGGACAGGGGCCAACACTGAAGCTTTCTTT.

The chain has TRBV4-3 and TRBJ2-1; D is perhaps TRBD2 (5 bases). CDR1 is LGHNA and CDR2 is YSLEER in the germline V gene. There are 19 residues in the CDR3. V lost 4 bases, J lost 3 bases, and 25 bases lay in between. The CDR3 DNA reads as TGCGCCAGCAGCCCACACTCGGACTTTGGGGTAAGGAGCTACAATGAGCAGTTCTTC. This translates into CASSPHSDFGVRSYNEQFF.

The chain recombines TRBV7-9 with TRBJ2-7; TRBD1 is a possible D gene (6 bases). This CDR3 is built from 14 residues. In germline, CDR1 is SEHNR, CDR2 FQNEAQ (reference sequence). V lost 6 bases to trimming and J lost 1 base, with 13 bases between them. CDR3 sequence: CASSYRTESYEQYF. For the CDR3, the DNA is TGTGCCAGCAGTTACCGGACAGAGTCCTACGAGCAGTACTTC.

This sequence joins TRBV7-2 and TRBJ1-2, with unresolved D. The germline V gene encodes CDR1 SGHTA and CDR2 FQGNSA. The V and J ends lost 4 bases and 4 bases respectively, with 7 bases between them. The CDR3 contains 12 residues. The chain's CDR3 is CASSWERYGYTF. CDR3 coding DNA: TGTGCCAGCAGCTGGGAACGCTATGGCTACACCTTC.

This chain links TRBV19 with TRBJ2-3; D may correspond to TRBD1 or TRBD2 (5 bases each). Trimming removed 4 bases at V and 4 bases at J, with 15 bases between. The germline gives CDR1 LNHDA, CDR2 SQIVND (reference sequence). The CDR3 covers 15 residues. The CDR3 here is CASSSRALGADTQYF. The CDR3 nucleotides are TGTGCCAGTAGTAGCAGGGCTCTCGGGGCAGATACGCAGTATTTT.

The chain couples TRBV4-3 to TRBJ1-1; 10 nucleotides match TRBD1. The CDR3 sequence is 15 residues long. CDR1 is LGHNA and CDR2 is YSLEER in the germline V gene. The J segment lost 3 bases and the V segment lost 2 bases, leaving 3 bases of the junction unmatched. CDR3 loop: CASSQSGTGDTEAFF. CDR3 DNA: TGCGCCAGCAGCCAATCCGGGACAGGGGACACTGAAGCTTTCTTT.

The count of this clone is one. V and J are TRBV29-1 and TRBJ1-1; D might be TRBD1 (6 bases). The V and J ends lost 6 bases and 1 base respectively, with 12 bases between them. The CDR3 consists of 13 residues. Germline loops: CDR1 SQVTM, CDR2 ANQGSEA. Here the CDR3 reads CSVDPTGNTEAFF. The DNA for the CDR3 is TGCAGCGTGGATCCGACAGGGAACACTGAAGCTTTCTTT.

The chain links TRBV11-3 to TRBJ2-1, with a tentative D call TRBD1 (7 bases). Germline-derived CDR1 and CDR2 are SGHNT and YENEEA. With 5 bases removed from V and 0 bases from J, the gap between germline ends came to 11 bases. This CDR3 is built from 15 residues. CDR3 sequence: CASSRRDSSYNEQFF. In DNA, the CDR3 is TGTGCCAGCAGCCGGAGGGACAGCTCCTACAATGAGCAGTTCTTC.

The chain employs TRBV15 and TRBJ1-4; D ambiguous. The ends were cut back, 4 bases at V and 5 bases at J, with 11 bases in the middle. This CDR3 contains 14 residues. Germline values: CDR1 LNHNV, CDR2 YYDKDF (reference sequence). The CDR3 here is CATSKGSENEKLFF. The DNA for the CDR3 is TGTGCCACCAGCAAAGGCTCGGAGAATGAAAAACTGTTTTTT.